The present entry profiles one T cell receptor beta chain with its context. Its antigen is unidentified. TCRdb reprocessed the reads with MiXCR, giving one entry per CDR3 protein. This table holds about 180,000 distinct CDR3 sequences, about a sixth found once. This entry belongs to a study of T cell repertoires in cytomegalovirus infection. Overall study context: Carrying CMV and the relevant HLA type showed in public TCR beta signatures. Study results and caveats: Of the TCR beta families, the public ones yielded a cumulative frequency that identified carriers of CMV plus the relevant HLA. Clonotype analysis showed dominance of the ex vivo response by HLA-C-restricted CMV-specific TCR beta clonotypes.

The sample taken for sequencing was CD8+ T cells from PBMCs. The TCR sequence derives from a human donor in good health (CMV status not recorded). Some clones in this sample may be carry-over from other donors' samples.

The CDR3 DNA reads as TGTGCCAGCAGCTTAGAACTAGCGGGTGCGTCCTGGGAAGATACGCAGTATTTT. This encodes CASSLELAGASWEDTQYF. The J gene is TRBJ2-3, the V gene TRBV7-2, with 9 bases lining up with TRBD2. This CDR3 has 18 amino acids. In germline, CDR1 is SGHTA, CDR2 FQGNSA. With 1 base clipped from V and 5 bases from J, the junction kept 13 bases outside the gene matches.